This record looks at one T cell receptor beta chain sequence and its context. There are 15 residues in the CDR3. V trimming: 8 bases; J trimming: 6 bases; junction bases outside the gene matches: 10. Germline CDR1 reads MNHNY; CDR2 reads SVGAGI (reference sequence). This sample is drawn from a study of T cell responses to AZD1222 COVID-19 vaccine. Produced via immunoSEQ multiplex PCR; TCRdb's table is partial and in-frame only. The sample shows 150,000 or so clones, just over 90% of them seen only once. This sequence joins TRBV6-6 and TRBJ2-2, with 9 bases lining up with TRBD2. The input for sequencing was peripheral blood, taken on day 0 of AZD1222 vaccination. The source is an adult in good health. CDR3 DNA sequence: TGTGCCAGCTGGGGGCGGGCTAGCGGGGCCGGGGAGCTGTTTTTT. It translates to CASWGRASGAGELFF.